A selection of T cell receptor beta chains follows, all from one sample in a study of breast tumors, draining lymph nodes, adjacent tissues. From the multiplex PCR reads, TCRdb called clonotypes with MiXCR, one entry per CDR3 protein. The table includes about 170,000 distinct CDR3 sequences, roughly a third detected once. Sequenced material: axillary lymph node tissue. The receptor source for this set is a female donor with breast cancer. Some clones in this sample may be carry-over from other donors' samples. The CDR3 runs from the conserved cysteine through the conserved F or W. D genes are given only for firm matches. Not every row has a clone size; where given, it reads once, few, many or a size class.

clone size: -; J gene: TRBJ2-4; V gene: TRBV6-4; D gene: -; CDR3 DNA: TGTGCCAGCAGCGACAAAGCCGGACAGTACTTC; CDR3 protein: CASSDKAGQYF
clone size: -; J gene: TRBJ2-3; V gene: TRBV19; D gene: TRBD2; CDR3 DNA: TGTGCCAGTAGTAAACGACCCGGGACTAGCGGGGGGGCCAGGACAGATACGCAGTATTTT; CDR3 protein: CASSKRPGTSGGARTDTQYF
clone size: -; J gene: TRBJ1-1; V gene: TRBV11-2; D gene: -; CDR3 DNA: TGTGCCAGCAACCCAACGTCGGGGAAGAACACTGAAGCTTTCTTT; CDR3 protein: CASNPTSGKNTEAFF
clone size: many; J gene: TRBJ2-1; V gene: TRBV4-1; D gene: TRBD2; CDR3 DNA: TGCGCCAGCAGAGGGCGCGGGGGGTCTCTTAATGAGCAGTTCTTC; CDR3 protein: CASRGRGGSLNEQFF
clone size: -; J gene: TRBJ1-2; V gene: TRBV6-2/TRBV6-3; D gene: TRBD1; CDR3 DNA: TGTACCAGCAGAGGGACAGCTAACTATGGCTACACCTTC; CDR3 protein: CTSRGTANYGYTF
clone size: many; J gene: TRBJ2-3; V gene: TRBV19; D gene: TRBD2; CDR3 DNA: TGTGCCAGTAGTACCTTAGCGGGGGGAGGGACAGATACGCAGTATTTT; CDR3 protein: CASSTLAGGGTDTQYF
clone size: many; J gene: TRBJ2-7; V gene: TRBV14; D gene: -; CDR3 DNA: TGTGCCAGCAGCCCGACTCGAAGGTACGAGCAGTACTTC; CDR3 protein: CASSPTRRYEQYF
clone size: few; J gene: TRBJ2-3; V gene: TRBV6-2/TRBV6-3; D gene: -; CDR3 DNA: TGTGCCAGCAGTCACGATCGGGGCTGGGGCACAGATACGCAGTATTTT; CDR3 protein: CASSHDRGWGTDTQYF
clone size: once; J gene: TRBJ2-7; V gene: TRBV6-5; D gene: -; CDR3 DNA: TGTGCCAGCAGCCGCGAGGTGGGGCTAAGGGAGCAGTACTTC; CDR3 protein: CASSREVGLREQYF
clone size: many; J gene: TRBJ2-7; V gene: TRBV18; D gene: TRBD1; CDR3 DNA: TGTGCCAGCTCACCAGGAGGGACAGGGGCCTACGAGCAGTACTTC; CDR3 protein: CASSPGGTGAYEQYF
clone size: -; J gene: TRBJ2-1; V gene: TRBV6-5; D gene: TRBD2; CDR3 DNA: TGTGCCAGCAGTTACTCCGGGACTAGCGGGAGGGCCAGGAATGAGCAGTTCTTC; CDR3 protein: CASSYSGTSGRARNEQFF
clone size: many; J gene: TRBJ1-5; V gene: TRBV20-1; D gene: -; CDR3 DNA: TGCAGTGCTAGATATGATAGCAATCAGCCCCAGCATTTT; CDR3 protein: CSARYDSNQPQHF
clone size: many; J gene: TRBJ2-2; V gene: TRBV19; D gene: TRBD2; CDR3 DNA: TGTGCCAGTAGTATAGGCCAGCGGGGGAACACCGGGGAGCTGTTTTTT; CDR3 protein: CASSIGQRGNTGELFF
clone size: -; J gene: TRBJ1-1; V gene: TRBV20-1; D gene: TRBD1; CDR3 DNA: TGCAGTGCCGGCAGGGGGGCGAAGGGAAACACTGAAGCTTTCTTT; CDR3 protein: CSAGRGAKGNTEAFF
clone size: once; J gene: TRBJ2-7; V gene: TRBV6-6; D gene: TRBD1; CDR3 DNA: TGTGCCAGCATCCGGGACAGGGGCTCCTACGAGCAGTACTTC; CDR3 protein: CASIRDRGSYEQYF
clone size: many; J gene: TRBJ1-2; V gene: TRBV5-1; D gene: -; CDR3 DNA: TGCGCCAGCAGCTTGGGGGGTTCCTTTGGCTACACCTTC; CDR3 protein: CASSLGGSFGYTF
clone size: few; J gene: TRBJ1-1; V gene: TRBV11-1; D gene: -; CDR3 DNA: TGTGCCAGCAGCTTGAAAGGGTCGAACACTGAAGCTTTCTTT; CDR3 protein: CASSLKGSNTEAFF
clone size: once; J gene: TRBJ2-1; V gene: TRBV19; D gene: TRBD2; CDR3 DNA: TGTGCCAGTAGCCCCGGACTAGCGGGAGTTAATGAGCAGTTCTTC; CDR3 protein: CASSPGLAGVNEQFF
clone size: -; J gene: TRBJ2-1; V gene: TRBV6-6; D gene: -; CDR3 DNA: TGTGCCAGCACCCTTACCACAACTACGACACAGGGTTGGGGTGAGCAGTTCTTC; CDR3 protein: CASTLTTTTTQGWGEQFF
clone size: -; J gene: TRBJ2-7; V gene: TRBV4-1; D gene: -; CDR3 DNA: TGTGCCAGCAGCCAAGAGGTAACGGGGACTTTGCACTCCTACGAGCAGTACTTC; CDR3 protein: CASSQEVTGTLHSYEQYF
clone size: -; J gene: TRBJ1-6; V gene: TRBV11-3; D gene: -; CDR3 DNA: TGTGCCAGCAGCTTAGAACCTCCGGGACACGGGATTTCACCCCTCCACTTT; CDR3 protein: CASSLEPPGHGISPLHF
clone size: many; J gene: TRBJ1-1; V gene: TRBV2; D gene: -; CDR3 DNA: TGTGCCAGCCTCCTACAACCCATGAACACTGAAGCTTTCTTT; CDR3 protein: CASLLQPMNTEAFF
clone size: many; J gene: TRBJ2-7; V gene: TRBV20-1; D gene: -; CDR3 DNA: TGCAGTGCTAGAGAAGTTACAGCCACAAGCTACGAGCAGTACTTC; CDR3 protein: CSAREVTATSYEQYF
clone size: -; J gene: TRBJ2-6; V gene: TRBV4-2; D gene: -; CDR3 DNA: TGTGCCAGCAGCCGAGATCTCCGTCGGGGACGCTCTGGGGCCAACGTCCTGACTTTC; CDR3 protein: CASSRDLRRGRSGANVLTF
clone size: -; J gene: TRBJ2-1; V gene: TRBV10-1; D gene: -; CDR3 DNA: TGCACCAGCAGTGACCCCGGGACGGGGTACAATGAGCAGTTCTTC; CDR3 protein: CTSSDPGTGYNEQFF
clone size: -; J gene: TRBJ1-2; V gene: TRBV5-1; D gene: -; CDR3 DNA: TGCGCCGGCAGCTTGGACATGCCTAACTATGGCTACACCTTC; CDR3 protein: CAGSLDMPNYGYTF
clone size: few; J gene: TRBJ1-1; V gene: TRBV7-3; D gene: -; CDR3 DNA: TGTGCCAGCAGCTTAATGGTGAACACTGAAGCTTTCTTT; CDR3 protein: CASSLMVNTEAFF
clone size: many; J gene: TRBJ2-3; V gene: TRBV14; D gene: -; CDR3 DNA: TGTGCCAGCAGCCAAGTCGGTACAGATACGCAGTATTTT; CDR3 protein: CASSQVGTDTQYF
clone size: -; J gene: TRBJ2-5; V gene: TRBV7-2; D gene: -; CDR3 DNA: TGTGCCAGCCGAGAACTAGGGTTACATCAGCCCCAGTACTTC; CDR3 protein: CASRELGLHQPQYF
clone size: many; J gene: TRBJ1-2; V gene: TRBV3-1; D gene: -; CDR3 DNA: TGTGCCAGCAGCCTTTCGGGGGTGGGCTATGGCTACACCTTC; CDR3 protein: CASSLSGVGYGYTF
clone size: many; J gene: TRBJ1-5; V gene: TRBV9; D gene: -; CDR3 DNA: TGTGCCAGCAGCGTAGGTGGGACCCAGCCCCAGCATTTT; CDR3 protein: CASSVGGTQPQHF
clone size: many; J gene: TRBJ1-1; V gene: TRBV12-3/TRBV12-4; D gene: -; CDR3 DNA: TGTGCCAGCAGTACGACGGCTGAAGCTTTCTTT; CDR3 protein: CASSTTAEAFF
clone size: many; J gene: TRBJ2-3; V gene: TRBV10-1; D gene: TRBD2; CDR3 DNA: TGCGCCAGCTGGGCGCGGGGGTCGTTCCCAAACACAGATACGCAGTATTTT; CDR3 protein: CASWARGSFPNTDTQYF
clone size: many; J gene: TRBJ2-1; V gene: TRBV28; D gene: -; CDR3 DNA: TGTGCCAGCAGTCTGATAAGACGGATCAATGAGCAGTTCTTC; CDR3 protein: CASSLIRRINEQFF
clone size: -; J gene: TRBJ1-6; V gene: TRBV9; D gene: TRBD1; CDR3 DNA: TGTGCCAGCAGCGTAGGGGAGGGGGGGACAGGGATGGCCCCCCTCCACTTT; CDR3 protein: CASSVGEGGTGMAPLHF
clone size: many; J gene: TRBJ2-1; V gene: TRBV20-1; D gene: -; CDR3 DNA: TGCAGTGCTACCAGAGCGTCCATCAATGAGCAGTTCTTC; CDR3 protein: CSATRASINEQFF
clone size: -; J gene: TRBJ1-2; V gene: TRBV12-3/TRBV12-4; D gene: -; CDR3 DNA: TGTGCCAGCAGCCCGGGGGCTCATCCCCCCAACTATGGCTACACCTTC; CDR3 protein: CASSPGAHPPNYGYTF
clone size: -; J gene: TRBJ1-1; V gene: TRBV19; D gene: TRBD1; CDR3 DNA: TGTGCCAGTAGTTTTAGGACAGGGAGGACTGAAGCTTTCTTT; CDR3 protein: CASSFRTGRTEAFF
clone size: -; J gene: TRBJ1-5; V gene: TRBV2; D gene: -; CDR3 DNA: TGTGCCAGCAGTGAGGGGAGGGGAGGGAAGCCCCAGCATTTT; CDR3 protein: CASSEGRGGKPQHF
clone size: many; J gene: TRBJ2-7; V gene: TRBV11-2; D gene: -; CDR3 DNA: TGTGCCAGCAGCTATCGCAGGGCAGCCTTAATAGGGGCTTACGAGCAGTACTTC; CDR3 protein: CASSYRRAALIGAYEQYF
clone size: many; J gene: TRBJ1-2; V gene: TRBV6-6; D gene: -; CDR3 DNA: TGTGCCAGTGTCGAAGGTACTTATGGCTACACCTTC; CDR3 protein: CASVEGTYGYTF
clone size: -; J gene: TRBJ1-4; V gene: TRBV9; D gene: TRBD1; CDR3 DNA: TGTGCCAGCAGCGTAGAGGGGACAGCAACTAATGAAAAACTGTTTTTT; CDR3 protein: CASSVEGTATNEKLFF
clone size: many; J gene: TRBJ2-5; V gene: TRBV11-2; D gene: TRBD1; CDR3 DNA: TGTGCCAGCAGCGTAACAGGGGTGGAGACCCAGTACTTC; CDR3 protein: CASSVTGVETQYF
clone size: many; J gene: TRBJ2-3; V gene: TRBV30; D gene: -; CDR3 DNA: TGTGCCTGGGCCGGATCCTTGAGCACAGATACGCAGTATTTT; CDR3 protein: CAWAGSLSTDTQYF
clone size: many; J gene: TRBJ2-1; V gene: TRBV7-9; D gene: -; CDR3 DNA: TGTGCCAGCAGCTTAGGTCGGTTGCAGGGAGAGCAGTTCTTC; CDR3 protein: CASSLGRLQGEQFF
clone size: -; J gene: TRBJ1-2; V gene: TRBV5-1; D gene: -; CDR3 DNA: TGCGCCAGCAGCATGGGGGGACGTACCAATGGCTACACCTTC; CDR3 protein: CASSMGGRTNGYTF
clone size: -; J gene: TRBJ2-5; V gene: TRBV20-1; D gene: -; CDR3 DNA: TGCAGTGCTCACAGAACTGGGGCGCACCCTAAAGAGACCCAGTACTTC; CDR3 protein: CSAHRTGAHPKETQYF
clone size: few; J gene: TRBJ2-7; V gene: TRBV5-4; D gene: -; CDR3 DNA: TGTGCCAGCAGCTTGGGAGACACGGGGCGCCGCTACGAGCAGTACTTC; CDR3 protein: CASSLGDTGRRYEQYF
clone size: few; J gene: TRBJ2-2; V gene: TRBV28; D gene: TRBD1; CDR3 DNA: TGTGCCAGCAGTTTAGCCCGTCCAGGGACAGGGATCAAACACGGGGAGCTGTTTTTT; CDR3 protein: CASSLARPGTGIKHGELFF
clone size: -; J gene: TRBJ2-7; V gene: TRBV4-2; D gene: TRBD2; CDR3 DNA: TGTGCCAGCAGCCAAGATCGGGGAGGGAAGCAGTACTTC; CDR3 protein: CASSQDRGGKQYF
clone size: -; J gene: TRBJ1-2; V gene: TRBV2; D gene: -; CDR3 DNA: TGTGCCAGCAGTGAGCGCTACACCTTC; CDR3 protein: CASSERYTF
clone size: -; J gene: TRBJ1-2; V gene: TRBV24-1; D gene: TRBD1; CDR3 DNA: TGTGCCACCGGGGGGACAGGGGGGTCCGGCTACACCTTC; CDR3 protein: CATGGTGGSGYTF
clone size: many; J gene: TRBJ1-2; V gene: TRBV7-8; D gene: -; CDR3 DNA: TGTGCCAGCAGCTCTTTAGAGTACTATGGCTACACCTTC; CDR3 protein: CASSSLEYYGYTF